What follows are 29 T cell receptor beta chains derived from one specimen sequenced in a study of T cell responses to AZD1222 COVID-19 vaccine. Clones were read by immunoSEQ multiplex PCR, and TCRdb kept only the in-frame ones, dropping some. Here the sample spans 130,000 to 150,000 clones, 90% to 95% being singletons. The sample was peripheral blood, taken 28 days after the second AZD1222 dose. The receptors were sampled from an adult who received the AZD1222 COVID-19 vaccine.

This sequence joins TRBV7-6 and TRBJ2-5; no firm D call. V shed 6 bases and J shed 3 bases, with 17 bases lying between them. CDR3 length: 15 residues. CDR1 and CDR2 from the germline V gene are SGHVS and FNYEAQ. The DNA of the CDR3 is TGTGCCAGCAGGGAAAGGCCAGGAAAGGAAGAGACCCAGTACTTC. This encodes CASRERPGKEETQYF.

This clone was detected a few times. In DNA form, the CDR3 reads TGCAGCGTTTTCTCGCGGGGCGGCGAGCAGTACTTC. Protein sequence: CSVFSRGGEQYF. The gene calls are TRBV29-1 and TRBJ2-7; a possible D gene is TRBD2 (6 bases). V dropped 5 bases and J dropped 6 bases, with 14 bases sitting between them. Germline assignment: CDR1 SQVTM and CDR2 ANQGSEA. CDR3 length equals 12 residues.

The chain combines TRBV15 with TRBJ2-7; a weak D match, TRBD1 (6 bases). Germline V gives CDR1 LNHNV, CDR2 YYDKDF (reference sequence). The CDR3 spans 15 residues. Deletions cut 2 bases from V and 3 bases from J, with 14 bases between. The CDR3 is CATSRNSQGLYEQYF. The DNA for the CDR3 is TGTGCCACCAGCAGAAATTCACAGGGCCTCTACGAGCAGTACTTC.

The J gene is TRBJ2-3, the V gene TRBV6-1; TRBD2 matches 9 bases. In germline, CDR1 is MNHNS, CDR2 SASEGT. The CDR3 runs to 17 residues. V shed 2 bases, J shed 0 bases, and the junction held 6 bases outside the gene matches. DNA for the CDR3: TGTGCCAGCAGTGAACTGTCTAGCGGGACTAGCACAGATACGCAGTATTTT. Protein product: CASSELSSGTSTDTQYF.

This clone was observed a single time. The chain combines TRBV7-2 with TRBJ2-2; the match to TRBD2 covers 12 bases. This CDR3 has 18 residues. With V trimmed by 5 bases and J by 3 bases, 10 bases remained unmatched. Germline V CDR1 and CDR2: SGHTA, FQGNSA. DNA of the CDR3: TGTGCCAGCAGCCTCCGGACTAGCGGGACTGTGGACACCGGGGAGCTGTTTTTT. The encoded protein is CASSLRTSGTVDTGELFF.

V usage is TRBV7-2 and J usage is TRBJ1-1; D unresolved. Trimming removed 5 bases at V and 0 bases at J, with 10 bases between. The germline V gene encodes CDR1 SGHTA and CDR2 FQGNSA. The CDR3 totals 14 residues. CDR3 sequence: CASSLEGLNTEAFF. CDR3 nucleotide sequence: TGTGCCAGCAGCCTCGAGGGATTGAACACTGAAGCTTTCTTT.

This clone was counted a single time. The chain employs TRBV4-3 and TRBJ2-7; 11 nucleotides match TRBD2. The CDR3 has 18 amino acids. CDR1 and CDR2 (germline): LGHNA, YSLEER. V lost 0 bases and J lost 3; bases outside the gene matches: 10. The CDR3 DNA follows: TGCGCCAGCAGCCAAGATAAGTTGAAGGGACTAGCGGTCTACGAGCAGTACTTC. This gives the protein CASSQDKLKGLAVYEQYF.

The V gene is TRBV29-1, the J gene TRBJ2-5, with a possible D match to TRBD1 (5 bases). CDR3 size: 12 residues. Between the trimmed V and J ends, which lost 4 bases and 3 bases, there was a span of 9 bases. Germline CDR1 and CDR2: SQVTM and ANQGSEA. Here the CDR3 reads CSVGGAEETQYF. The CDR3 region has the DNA TGCAGCGTTGGTGGGGCAGAAGAGACCCAGTACTTC.

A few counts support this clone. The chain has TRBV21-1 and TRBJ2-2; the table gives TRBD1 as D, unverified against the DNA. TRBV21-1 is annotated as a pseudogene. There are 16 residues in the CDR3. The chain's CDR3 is CASSAQGRSNTGELFF. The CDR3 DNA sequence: TGTGCCAGCAGCGCACAGGGCAGGTCGAATACCGGGGAGCTGTTTTTT.

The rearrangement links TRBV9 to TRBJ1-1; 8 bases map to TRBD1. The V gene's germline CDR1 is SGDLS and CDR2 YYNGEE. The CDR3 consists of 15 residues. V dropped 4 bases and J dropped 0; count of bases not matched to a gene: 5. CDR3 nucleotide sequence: TGTGCCAGCAGCTCCCGGGACAGGATGAACACTGAAGCTTTCTTT. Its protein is CASSSRDRMNTEAFF.

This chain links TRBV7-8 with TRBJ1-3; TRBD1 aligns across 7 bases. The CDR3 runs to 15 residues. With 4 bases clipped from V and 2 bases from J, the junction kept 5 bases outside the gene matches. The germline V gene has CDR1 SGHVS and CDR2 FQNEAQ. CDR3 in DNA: TGTGCCAGCAGCTCGGACAGGTCAGCTGGAAACACCATATATTTT. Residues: CASSSDRSAGNTIYF.

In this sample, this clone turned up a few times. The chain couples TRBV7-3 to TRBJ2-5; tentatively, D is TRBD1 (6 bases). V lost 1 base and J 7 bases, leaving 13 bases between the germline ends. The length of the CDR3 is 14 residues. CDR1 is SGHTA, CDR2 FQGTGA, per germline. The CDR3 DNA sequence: TGTGCCAGCAGCTTAAATGGGGGCGAGGGGACCCAGTACTTC. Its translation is CASSLNGGEGTQYF.

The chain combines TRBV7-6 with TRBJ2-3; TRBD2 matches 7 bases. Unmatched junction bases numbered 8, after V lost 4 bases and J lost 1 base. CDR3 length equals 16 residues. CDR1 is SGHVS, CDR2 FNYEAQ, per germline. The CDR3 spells CASSSKAGLRTDTQYF. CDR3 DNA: TGTGCCAGCAGCTCAAAAGCGGGACTGCGCACAGATACGCAGTATTTT.

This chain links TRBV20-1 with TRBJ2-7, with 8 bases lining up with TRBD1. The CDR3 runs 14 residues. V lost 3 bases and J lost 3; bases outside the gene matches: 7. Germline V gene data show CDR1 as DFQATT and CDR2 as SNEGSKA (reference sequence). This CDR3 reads CSASEDREDYEQYF. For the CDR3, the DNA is TGCAGTGCTAGTGAGGACAGGGAGGACTACGAGCAGTACTTC.

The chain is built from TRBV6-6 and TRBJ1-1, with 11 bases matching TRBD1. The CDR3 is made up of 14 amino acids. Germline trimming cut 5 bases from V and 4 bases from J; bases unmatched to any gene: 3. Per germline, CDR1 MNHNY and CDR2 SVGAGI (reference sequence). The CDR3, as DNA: TGTGCCAGCAGTGGACAGGGGGCGAGCACTGAAGCTTTCTTT. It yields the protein CASSGQGASTEAFF.

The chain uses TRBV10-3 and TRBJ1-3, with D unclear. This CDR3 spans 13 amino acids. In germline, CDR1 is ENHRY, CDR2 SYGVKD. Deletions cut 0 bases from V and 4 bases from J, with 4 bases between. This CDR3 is CAISESAGNTIYF. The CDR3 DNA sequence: TGTGCCATCAGTGAGTCGGCAGGAAACACCATATATTTT.

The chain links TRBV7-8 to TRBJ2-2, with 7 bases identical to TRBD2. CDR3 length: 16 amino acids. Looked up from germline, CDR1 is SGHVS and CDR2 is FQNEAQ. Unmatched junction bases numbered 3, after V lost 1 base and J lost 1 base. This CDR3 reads CASSLGGGRNTGELFF. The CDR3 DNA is TGTGCCAGCAGCTTAGGGGGCGGGAGGAACACCGGGGAGCTGTTTTTT. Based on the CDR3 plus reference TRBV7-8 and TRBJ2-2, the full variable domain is GAGVSQSPRYKVAKRGQDVALRCDPISGHVSLFWYQQALGQGPEFLTYFQNEAQLDKSGLPSDRFFAERPEGSVSTLKIQRTQQEDSAVYLCASSLGGGRNTGELFFGEGSRLTVL.

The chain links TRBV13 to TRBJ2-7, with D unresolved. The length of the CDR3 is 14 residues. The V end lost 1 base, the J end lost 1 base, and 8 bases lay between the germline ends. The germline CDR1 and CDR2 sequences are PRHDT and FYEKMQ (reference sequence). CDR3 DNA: TGTGCCAGCAGCTTAGCTTCAGTTTCCTACGAGCAGTACTTC. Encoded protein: CASSLASVSYEQYF.

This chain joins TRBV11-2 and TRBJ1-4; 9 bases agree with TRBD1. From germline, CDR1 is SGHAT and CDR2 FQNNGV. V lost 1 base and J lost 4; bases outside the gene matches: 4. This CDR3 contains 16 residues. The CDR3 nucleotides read TGTGCCAGCAGCTTAGCCGGGACAGGGTTTAATGAAAAACTGTTTTTT. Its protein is CASSLAGTGFNEKLFF.

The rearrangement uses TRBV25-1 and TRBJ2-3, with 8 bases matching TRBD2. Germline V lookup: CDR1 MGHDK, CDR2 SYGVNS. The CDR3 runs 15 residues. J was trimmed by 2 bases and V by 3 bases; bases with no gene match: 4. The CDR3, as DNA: TGTGCCAGCAGTGACACGGGAGGGTCCACAGATACGCAGTATTTT. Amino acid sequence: CASSDTGGSTDTQYF.

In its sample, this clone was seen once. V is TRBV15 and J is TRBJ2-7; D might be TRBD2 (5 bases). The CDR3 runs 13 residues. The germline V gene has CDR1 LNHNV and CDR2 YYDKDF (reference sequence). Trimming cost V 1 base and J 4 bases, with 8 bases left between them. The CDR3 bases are TGTGCCACCAGCAGAGGGACTCTATACGAGCAGTACTTC. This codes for CATSRGTLYEQYF. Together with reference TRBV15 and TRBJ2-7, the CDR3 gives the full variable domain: DAMVIQNPRYQVTQFGKPVTLSCSQTLNHNVMYWYQQKSSQAPKLLFHYYDKDFNNEADTPDNFQSRRPNTSFCFLDIRSPGLGDTAMYLCATSRGTLYEQYFGPGTRLTVT.

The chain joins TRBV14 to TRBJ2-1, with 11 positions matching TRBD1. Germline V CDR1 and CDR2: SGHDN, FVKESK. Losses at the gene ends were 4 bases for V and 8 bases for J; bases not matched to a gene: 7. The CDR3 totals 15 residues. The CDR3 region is CASSLRTGGGDEQFF. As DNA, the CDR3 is TGTGCCAGCAGCCTCCGGACAGGGGGCGGGGATGAGCAGTTCTTC.

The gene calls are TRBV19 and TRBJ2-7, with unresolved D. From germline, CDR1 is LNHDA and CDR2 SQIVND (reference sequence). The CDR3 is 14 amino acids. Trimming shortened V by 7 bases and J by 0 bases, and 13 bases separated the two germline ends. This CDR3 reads CASTPTAYSYEQYF. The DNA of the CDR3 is TGTGCCAGTACCCCCACAGCGTACTCCTACGAGCAGTACTTC.

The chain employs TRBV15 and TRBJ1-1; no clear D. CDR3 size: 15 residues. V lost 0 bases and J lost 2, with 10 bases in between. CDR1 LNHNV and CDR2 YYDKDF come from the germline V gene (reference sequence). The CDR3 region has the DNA TGTGCCACCAGCAGAGATGTAGAGAGAAACACTGAAGCTTTCTTT. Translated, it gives CATSRDVERNTEAFF.

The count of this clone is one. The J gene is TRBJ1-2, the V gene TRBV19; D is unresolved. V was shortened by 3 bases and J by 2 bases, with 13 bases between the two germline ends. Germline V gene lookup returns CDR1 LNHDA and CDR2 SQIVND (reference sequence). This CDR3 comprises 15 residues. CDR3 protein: CASSISHTVNYGYTF. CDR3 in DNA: TGTGCCAGTAGTATCTCCCACACGGTGAACTATGGCTACACCTTC.

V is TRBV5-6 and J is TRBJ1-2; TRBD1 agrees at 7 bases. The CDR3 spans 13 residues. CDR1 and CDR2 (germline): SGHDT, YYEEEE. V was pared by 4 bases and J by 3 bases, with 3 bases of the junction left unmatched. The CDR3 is CASSIDRDYGYTF. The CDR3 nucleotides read TGTGCCAGCAGCATTGACAGGGACTATGGCTACACCTTC.

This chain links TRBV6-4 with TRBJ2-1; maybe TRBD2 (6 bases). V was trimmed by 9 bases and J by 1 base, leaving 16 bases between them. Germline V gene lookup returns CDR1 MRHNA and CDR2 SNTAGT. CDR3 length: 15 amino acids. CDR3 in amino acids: CASGKGGASYNEQFF. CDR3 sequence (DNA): TGTGCCAGTGGAAAAGGCGGGGCTTCCTACAATGAGCAGTTCTTC.

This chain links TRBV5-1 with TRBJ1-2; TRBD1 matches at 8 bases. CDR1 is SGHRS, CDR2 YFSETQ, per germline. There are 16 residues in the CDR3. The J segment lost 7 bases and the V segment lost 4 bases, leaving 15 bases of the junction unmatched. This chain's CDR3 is CASSRDSSRGLSGYTF. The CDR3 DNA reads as TGCGCCAGCAGCAGAGACTCCTCCAGGGGGCTGTCTGGCTACACCTTC.

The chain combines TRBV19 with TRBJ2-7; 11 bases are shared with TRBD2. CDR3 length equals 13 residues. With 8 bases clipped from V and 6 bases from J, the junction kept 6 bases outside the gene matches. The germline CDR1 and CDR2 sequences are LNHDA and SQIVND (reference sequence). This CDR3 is CASSEGLAVEQYF. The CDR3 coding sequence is TGTGCCAGTTCGGAGGGACTAGCGGTCGAGCAGTACTTC.